Shown below are 28 T cell receptor beta chains from a single sample sequenced in a study of blood T cell repertoires in COVID-19. Some clones are missing from TCRdb's copy, which holds only in-frame ones; the method was immunoSEQ multiplex PCR. The profile shows 150,000 or so clones, approximately 85% of them singletons. Input material: peripheral blood. These receptors were obtained from a man aged 55 to 70 with COVID-19, enrolled during active disease.

The CDR3, as DNA: TGCAGCGTTGTGGCGGGTTCTGGAAACACCATATATTTT. Translating it yields CSVVAGSGNTIYF. The chain joins TRBV29-1 to TRBJ1-3; the D is unclear. The germline V gene has CDR1 SQVTM and CDR2 ANQGSEA. V was cut by 4 bases and J by 1 base, with 8 bases left in between. This CDR3 region has 13 residues. The complete variable domain, with remaining parts taken from reference TRBV29-1 and TRBJ1-3, reads SAVISQKPSRDICQRGTSLTIQCQVDSQVTMMFWYRQQPGQSLTLIATANQGSEATYESGFVIDKFPISRPNLTFSTLTVSNMSPEDSSIYLCSVVAGSGNTIYFGEGSWLTVV.

The CDR3 loop is CASGATSAVNYGYTF. In DNA, the CDR3 is TGCGCCAGTGGGGCGACCAGCGCGGTTAACTATGGCTACACCTTC. V gene TRBV10-2 combines with J gene TRBJ1-2, with a possible D match to TRBD1 (5 bases). The CDR3 sequence is 15 residues long. Germline lookup yields CDR1 WSHSY and CDR2 SAAADI. Trimming stripped 9 bases from V and 1 base from J, with 18 bases between.

The rearrangement links TRBV6-2 or TRBV6-3 to TRBJ1-5; a possible D gene is TRBD1 (5 bases). The V end lost 2 bases, the J end lost 3 bases, and 11 bases lay between the germline ends. There are 15 residues in the CDR3. The germline V gene has CDR1 MNHEY and CDR2 SVGEGT. The DNA for the CDR3 is TGTGCCAGCAGTTACGGGGGGTTTAACAATCAGCCCCAGCATTTT. Translation gives CASSYGGFNNQPQHF.

The chain links TRBV4-1 to TRBJ2-7, with TRBD1 identical over 9 bases. In germline, CDR1 is MGHRA, CDR2 YSYEKL. This CDR3 has 17 amino acids. Trimming took 1 base from V and 5 from J; bases not matched to a gene: 12. The CDR3 here is CASSQAPSGQGENEQYF. The DNA for the CDR3 is TGCGCCAGCAGCCAAGCTCCCTCGGGACAGGGCGAAAACGAGCAGTACTTC.

Details on this clone: Other DNA sequences in the sample encode the same CDR3. The chain uses TRBV19 and TRBJ2-6, with D tentatively TRBD1 (5 bases). This CDR3 comprises 14 residues. Looked up from germline, CDR1 is LNHDA and CDR2 is SQIVND (reference sequence). The ends were cut back, 8 bases at V and 1 base at J, with 9 bases in the middle. CDR3 DNA: TGTGCCAGTTCTCAGGGATCTGGGGCCAACGTCCTGACTTTC. It translates to CASSQGSGANVLTF.

About this clone: One end of the junction does not line up with germline, which may come from a read error. The genes are TRBV7-2 and TRBJ1-6, with D possibly being TRBD1 (6 bases). Germline V CDR1 and CDR2: SGHTA, FQGNSA. The CDR3 has 13 residues. The CDR3 loop reads CASSLGWGQKCFF. The CDR3 nucleotides read TGTGCCAGCAGCTTAGGATGGGGGCAGAAGTGTTTTTTT.

The count of this clone is one. The V and J genes are TRBV27 and TRBJ2-7; D ambiguous. V dropped 3 bases and J dropped 0 bases, with 9 bases sitting between them. In germline, CDR1 is MNHEY, CDR2 SMNVEV (reference sequence). The CDR3 totals 14 residues. CDR3 amino acids: CASSFTFFSYEQYF. In DNA, the CDR3 is TGTGCCAGCAGTTTCACTTTCTTCTCCTACGAGCAGTACTTC.

This clone was detected a few times. The chain combines TRBV29-1 with TRBJ1-1, with a tentative D call TRBD1 (5 bases). The V gene's germline CDR1 is SQVTM and CDR2 ANQGSEA. V was trimmed by 6 bases and J by 4 bases, leaving 12 bases between them. CDR3 length equals 12 residues. In DNA, the CDR3 is TGCAGCGTCGGGGGAGGGGCCACTGAAGCTTTCTTT. Amino acids: CSVGGGATEAFF.

In this sample, this clone turned up a few times. The chain recombines TRBV10-3 with TRBJ2-7; D may be TRBD2 (6 bases). V was shortened by 11 bases and J by 0 bases, with 11 bases between the two germline ends. Per the germline V gene, CDR1 is ENHRY and CDR2 is SYGVKD. The CDR3 extends over 12 amino acids. CDR3 amino acids: CAAGQLSYEQYF. In DNA, the CDR3 is TGTGCCGCGGGGCAGCTCTCCTACGAGCAGTACTTC.

CDR3 region: CASSSTGGSQPQHF. The CDR3 DNA reads TGCGCCAGCAGCTCGACCGGAGGCAGTCAGCCCCAGCATTTT. The chain combines TRBV5-1 with TRBJ1-5; D is uncertain. V was trimmed by 3 bases and J by 6 bases, leaving 13 bases between them. The CDR3 length is 14 residues. Germline V CDR1 and CDR2: SGHRS, YFSETQ. Filled out from reference TRBV5-1 and TRBJ1-5, the complete variable domain reads KAGVTQTPRYLIKTRGQQVTLSCSPISGHRSVSWYQQTPGQGLQFLFEYFSETQRNKGNFPGRFSGRQFSNSRSEMNVSTLELGDSALYLCASSSTGGSQPQHFGDGTRLSIL.

This clone was picked up a small number of times. CDR3 sequence: CAWRPLANNYEQYF. CDR3 coding DNA: TGTGCCTGGAGGCCACTAGCGAACAACTACGAGCAGTACTTC. The rearrangement links TRBV30 to TRBJ2-7, with 7 bases matching TRBD2. This CDR3 region has 14 residues. J was trimmed by 3 bases and V by 3 bases; bases with no gene match: 8. From germline, CDR1 is GTSNPN and CDR2 SVGIG (reference sequence). The complete variable domain, with remaining parts taken from reference TRBV30 and TRBJ2-7, reads SQTIHQWPATLVQPVGSPLSLECTVEGTSNPNLYWYRQAAGRGLQLLFYSVGIGQISSEVPQNLSASRPQDRQFILSSKKLLLSDSGFYLCAWRPLANNYEQYFGPGTRLTVT.

J is TRBJ1-1 and V is TRBV27; D is unclear. CDR1 and CDR2 (germline): MNHEY, SMNVEV (reference sequence). V lost 3 bases, J lost 4 bases, and 9 bases lay in between. The CDR3 spans 13 residues. CDR3 sequence (DNA): TGTGCCAGCAGTTTGGGCCCCGGCACTGAAGCTTTCTTT. Its protein product is CASSLGPGTEAFF.

The V and J genes are TRBV28 and TRBJ2-4, with 8 bases fitting TRBD1. In germline, CDR1 is MDHEN, CDR2 SYDVKM. The CDR3 is 16 amino acids. J gave up 2 bases and V 5 bases, and 8 bases lay outside the gene matches. CDR3 loop: CASSGGQGGSKNIQYF. For the CDR3, the DNA is TGTGCCAGCAGTGGCGGACAGGGAGGATCCAAAAACATTCAGTACTTC.

J is TRBJ1-1 and V is TRBV5-5, with 8 bases identical to TRBD1. Germline CDR1 is SGHKS and CDR2 is YYEKEE (reference sequence). V shed 1 base and J 0 bases; nucleotides not matched to a gene: 5. The CDR3 covers 16 residues. This CDR3 is CASSLRAGGLNTEAFF. In nucleotides, the CDR3 is TGTGCCAGCAGCTTGAGGGCAGGGGGCTTGAACACTGAAGCTTTCTTT.

The chain couples TRBV9 to TRBJ2-5; 8 positions agree with TRBD2. Germline CDR1 is SGDLS and CDR2 is YYNGEE. This CDR3 contains 14 residues. V shed 4 bases and J 5 bases; nucleotides not matched to a gene: 7. The CDR3 DNA is TGTGCCAGCAGCTCCGGGACTAGGGTTGAGACCCAGTACTTC. Amino acids: CASSSGTRVETQYF.

Concerning this clone itself: The junction departs from the called germline gene at one end, perhaps through a read error. V usage is TRBV19 and J usage is TRBJ2-7; possible D gene TRBD1, 6 bases. CDR1 LNHDA and CDR2 SQIVND come from the germline V gene (reference sequence). The CDR3 is 16 residues long. The CDR3 DNA follows: TGTGCCAGTAGTCCCCGAAGGGACACGCCCAACTACGGGCAGTACTTC. Residues: CASSPRRDTPNYGQYF.

The genes are TRBV5-6 and TRBJ2-5; D is unclear. Germline V gives CDR1 SGHDT, CDR2 YYEEEE. Trimming took 3 bases from V and 4 from J, leaving 4 bases between them. CDR3 length: 11 residues. The CDR3 region is CASSSGETQYF. Here the CDR3 DNA reads TGTGCCAGCAGCTCAGGAGAGACCCAGTACTTC.

This chain joins TRBV27 and TRBJ1-1; D possibly corresponds to TRBD1 (6 bases). Germline V gene sequence: CDR1 MNHEY, CDR2 SMNVEV (reference sequence). Trimming removed 5 bases from V and 1 base from J, with 11 bases in between. The CDR3 runs to 14 residues. The CDR3 reads CASSPRTANTEAFF. For the CDR3, the DNA is TGTGCCAGCAGTCCCCGGACAGCGAACACTGAAGCTTTCTTT.

The J gene is TRBJ1-1, the V gene TRBV7-9; D perhaps matches TRBD1 (5 bases). The CDR3 has 13 residues. Germline CDR1 reads SEHNR; CDR2 reads FQNEAQ (reference sequence). V dropped 5 bases and J dropped 5 bases, with 12 bases sitting between them. The CDR3 coding sequence is TGTGCCAGCAGCGACCAGGGTAAGACTGAAGCTTTCTTT. Translation: CASSDQGKTEAFF.

This clone was counted once. The rearrangement links TRBV13 to TRBJ1-1; 8 bases line up with TRBD1. Germline loops: CDR1 PRHDT, CDR2 FYEKMQ (reference sequence). Losses at the gene ends were 5 bases for V and 5 bases for J; bases not matched to a gene: 4. CDR3 length: 13 amino acids. CDR3 in amino acids: CASSPGQGTEAFF. The CDR3, as DNA: TGTGCCAGCAGCCCTGGACAGGGAACTGAAGCTTTCTTT.

The rearrangement joins TRBV7-8 to TRBJ2-5; 9 nucleotides match TRBD2. Germline CDR1 SGHVS, CDR2 FQNEAQ. The CDR3 length is 14 residues. V shed 4 bases, J shed 5 bases, and the junction held 5 bases outside the gene matches. CDR3 sequence reads: CASSSSGTGETQYF. The CDR3 coding sequence is TGTGCCAGCAGCTCTAGCGGGACTGGGGAGACCCAGTACTTC.

The chain joins TRBV20-1 to TRBJ1-2, with TRBD1 matching 8 bases. With 6 bases clipped from V and 5 bases from J, the junction kept 11 bases outside the gene matches. The CDR3 has 14 amino acids. Germline assignment: CDR1 DFQATT and CDR2 SNEGSKA (reference sequence). As DNA, the CDR3 is TGCAGTGCCAGTGCCGGGACAGGCGCTTATGGCTACACCTTC. It yields the protein CSASAGTGAYGYTF.

The J gene is TRBJ2-6, the V gene TRBV5-6; D gene uncertain. The CDR3 loop spans 17 amino acids. The germline CDR1 and CDR2 sequences are SGHDT and YYEEEE. Deletions cut 4 bases from V and 0 bases from J, with 14 bases between. CDR3 sequence: CASSQTRFRSGANVLTF. CDR3 DNA sequence: TGTGCCAGCAGCCAGACAAGGTTTCGCTCTGGGGCCAACGTCCTGACTTTC.

The chain couples TRBV7-3 to TRBJ2-3; 7 bases map to TRBD1. With 5 bases clipped from V and 8 bases from J, the junction kept 28 bases outside the gene matches. In germline, CDR1 is SGHTA, CDR2 FQGTGA. There are 20 residues in the CDR3. CDR3 amino acids: CASSPNGGRGSVFSTGTQYF. CDR3 DNA: TGTGCCAGCAGCCCTAATGGGGGCAGGGGGTCCGTCTTTAGCACTGGTACGCAGTATTTT. The full variable domain, in which reference TRBV7-3 and TRBJ2-3 provide the parts outside the CDR3, is GAGVSQTPSNKVTEKGKYVELRCDPISGHTALYWYRQSLGQGPEFLIYFQGTGAADDSGLPNDRFFAVRPEGSVSTLKIQRTERGDSAVYLCASSPNGGRGSVFSTGTQYFGPGTRLTVL.

In its sample, this clone was seen once. This chain joins TRBV5-6 and TRBJ1-4; D call uncertain. This CDR3 is 14 amino acids long. Trimming shortened V by 2 bases and J by 4 bases, and 9 bases separated the two germline ends. The germline V gene has CDR1 SGHDT and CDR2 YYEEEE. The CDR3 sequence is CASSFLKLNEKLFF. CDR3 nucleotides: TGTGCCAGCAGCTTTTTAAAACTTAATGAAAAACTGTTTTTT.

This clone was seen a handful of times. Here the CDR3 reads CASSKGQDRYGYTF. The CDR3, as DNA: TGTGCCAGCAGCAAGGGACAGGACCGCTATGGCTACACCTTC. The chain couples TRBV2 to TRBJ1-2, with 8 bases aligning to TRBD1. Germline trimming cut 6 bases from V and 4 bases from J; bases unmatched to any gene: 7. This CDR3 is built from 14 residues. The germline V gene encodes CDR1 SNHLY and CDR2 FYNNEI.

The chain carries TRBV25-1 and TRBJ1-4; D may be TRBD1 (6 bases). The CDR3 consists of 12 residues. V lost 2 bases, J lost 14 bases, and 12 bases lay in between. Per germline, CDR1 MGHDK and CDR2 SYGVNS. The CDR3 protein is CASSEPGHDLFF. The CDR3 DNA is TGTGCCAGCAGTGAACCGGGACACGATCTGTTTTTT.

This sequence joins TRBV19 and TRBJ2-1; D possibly corresponds to TRBD1 (5 bases). Trimming removed 5 bases at V and 8 bases at J, with 10 bases between. Germline loops: CDR1 LNHDA, CDR2 SQIVND (reference sequence). The CDR3 runs 12 residues. The CDR3 coding sequence is TGTGCCAGTAGTTTCCAAGGGGATGAGCAGTTCTTC. It encodes CASSFQGDEQFF.